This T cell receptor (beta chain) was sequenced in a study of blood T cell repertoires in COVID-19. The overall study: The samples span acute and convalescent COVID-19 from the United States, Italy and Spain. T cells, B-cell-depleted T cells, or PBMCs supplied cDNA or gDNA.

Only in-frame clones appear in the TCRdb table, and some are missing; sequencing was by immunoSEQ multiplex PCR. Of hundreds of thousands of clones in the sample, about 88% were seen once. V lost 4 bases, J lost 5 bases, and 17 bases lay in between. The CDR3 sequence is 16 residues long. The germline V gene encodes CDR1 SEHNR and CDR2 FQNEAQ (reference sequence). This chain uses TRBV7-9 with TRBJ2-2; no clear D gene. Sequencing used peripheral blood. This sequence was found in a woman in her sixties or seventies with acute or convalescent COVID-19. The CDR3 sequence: CASSSIRPQDTGELFF. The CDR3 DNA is TGTGCCAGCAGCTCTATAAGACCTCAGGATACCGGGGAGCTGTTTTTT. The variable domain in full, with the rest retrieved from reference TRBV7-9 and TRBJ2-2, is DTGVSQNPRHKITKRGQNVTFRCDPISEHNRLYWYRQTLGQGPEFLTYFQNEAQLEKSRLLSDRFSAERPKGSFSTLEIQRTEQGDSAMYLCASSSIRPQDTGELFFGEGSRLTVL.